These 25 T cell receptor beta chains share one sample of origin, sequenced in a study of memory CD4+ T cells and cytomegalovirus serostatus. The sort gate was single viable CD3+CD4+CD8-CD45RO+ cells for memory CD4+ T cells. Libraries were prepared by immunoSEQ multiplex PCR; TCRdb keeps only in-frame clonotypes and omits some of them. The sample holds some 52,000 clones, 80% to 85% seen once. Sequenced input: memory CD4+ T cells from blood. The receptors were gathered from an adult in good health and CMV-seropositive.

The rearrangement links TRBV19 to TRBJ2-2; 11 bases fit TRBD1. The CDR3 sequence is 15 residues long. V was clipped by 5 bases and J by 7 bases; unmatched bases: 6. Germline values: CDR1 LNHDA, CDR2 SQIVND (reference sequence). The CDR3: CASSAPGQGVGELFF. The DNA of the CDR3 is TGTGCCAGTAGTGCCCCGGGACAGGGGGTCGGGGAGCTGTTTTTT.

V is TRBV28 and J is TRBJ2-7; 7 positions agree with TRBD2. The trim removed 3 bases at V and 3 bases at J, leaving 2 bases unmatched. Germline values: CDR1 MDHEN, CDR2 SYDVKM. The CDR3 is 13 residues long. CDR3 in amino acids: CASSLRERYEQYF. CDR3 nucleotides: TGTGCCAGCAGTTTGCGGGAGCGCTACGAGCAGTACTTC.

V and J are TRBV19 and TRBJ1-1; tentative D call: TRBD1 (5 bases). Trimming removed 0 bases at V and 1 base at J, with 9 bases between. Germline CDR1 is LNHDA and CDR2 is SQIVND (reference sequence). The CDR3 is 15 residues long. DNA of the CDR3: TGTGCCAGTAGTATAGATAGCAGGGCGAACACTGAAGCTTTCTTT. It specifies CASSIDSRANTEAFF.

The V call is TRBV6-5, the J call TRBJ2-5, with 14 bases identical to TRBD2. In germline, CDR1 is MNHEY, CDR2 SVGAGI. Trimming removed 0 bases from V and 4 bases from J; junction bases left unmatched: 1. CDR3 length equals 16 residues. This CDR3 reads CASSYSGLAGVETQYF. As DNA, the CDR3 is TGTGCCAGCAGTTACTCGGGACTAGCGGGAGTAGAGACCCAGTACTTC.

Only a few counts were recorded for this clone. The CDR3 nucleotides are TGTGCCAGCAGTGCGCAGGGAGGCTATGGCTACACCTTC. Translated, it gives CASSAQGGYGYTF. The chain employs TRBV2 and TRBJ1-2; a weak D match, TRBD1 (5 bases). Germline CDR1 and CDR2: SNHLY and FYNNEI. V was pared by 4 bases and J by 4 bases, with 10 bases between. This CDR3 spans 13 amino acids. The variable domain in full, with the rest retrieved from reference TRBV2 and TRBJ1-2, is EPEVTQTPSHQVTQMGQEVILRCVPISNHLYFYWYRQILGQKVEFLVSFYNNEISEKSEIFDDQFSVERPDGSNFTLKIRSTKLEDSAMYFCASSAQGGYGYTFGSGTRLTVV.

Here the CDR3 DNA reads TGTGCTAGTGGGAAGGGGTCCTATAATTCACCCCTCCACTTT. Protein product: CASGKGSYNSPLHF. This sequence joins TRBV12-5 and TRBJ1-6, with TRBD1 as a possible D gene (5 bases). CDR3 size: 14 residues. Deletions cut 6 bases from V and 1 base from J, with 7 bases between. Germline CDR1 reads LGHNT; CDR2 reads FRNRAP. The full variable domain, its missing parts supplied by reference TRBV12-5 and TRBJ1-6, is DARVTQTPRHKVTEMGQEVTMRCQPILGHNTVFWYRQTMMQGLELLAYFRNRAPLDDSGMPKDRFSAEMPDATLATLKIQPSEPRDSAVYFCASGKGSYNSPLHFGNGTRLTVT.

The chain is built from TRBV5-1 and TRBJ2-3; D might be TRBD1 or TRBD2, each matching 5 bases. V lost 2 bases, J lost 1 base, and 14 bases lay in between. CDR1 and CDR2 from the germline V gene are SGHRS and YFSETQ. The CDR3 is 16 amino acids. CDR3 bases: TGCGCCAGCAGCTTAGGGCGCCTGGGGGGCACAGATACGCAGTATTTT. It encodes CASSLGRLGGTDTQYF.

This clone was detected once. V usage is TRBV2 and J usage is TRBJ1-4, with D maybe TRBD1 (5 bases). The CDR3 consists of 17 residues. V lost 4 bases, J lost 4 bases, and 19 bases lay in between. CDR1 SNHLY and CDR2 FYNNEI come from the germline V gene. The CDR3 loop reads CASSGQGRLGGNEKLFF. The CDR3 DNA follows: TGTGCCAGCAGTGGACAAGGGCGTCTTGGGGGTAATGAAAAACTGTTTTTT.

V and J are TRBV7-6 and TRBJ2-3; 10 positions agree with TRBD2. J gave up 4 bases and V 5 bases, and 3 bases lay outside the gene matches. The germline gives CDR1 SGHVS, CDR2 FNYEAQ. This CDR3 comprises 14 residues. Written as DNA, the CDR3 is TGTGCCAGCAGCCGGGGGACTAGCGCAGATACGCAGTATTTT. Translating it yields CASSRGTSADTQYF.

The chain combines TRBV19 with TRBJ2-2, with a weak D call TRBD1 (5 bases). V shed 3 bases and J shed 2 bases, with 13 bases lying between them. The germline V gene has CDR1 LNHDA and CDR2 SQIVND (reference sequence). The CDR3 is made up of 16 amino acids. The CDR3 protein is CASSIIDSKNTGELFF. Written as DNA, the CDR3 is TGTGCCAGTAGTATCATCGACAGCAAAAACACCGGGGAGCTGTTTTTT.

This rearrangement joins TRBV5-1 to TRBJ2-2, with a weak D call TRBD1 (6 bases). The CDR3 has 14 amino acids. V was clipped by 4 bases and J by 3 bases, with 10 bases between them. Germline V CDR1 and CDR2: SGHRS, YFSETQ. The CDR3 coding sequence is TGCGCCAGCAGCCTAGGACAGCACACCGGGGAGCTGTTTTTT. It encodes CASSLGQHTGELFF. Full variable domain (missing parts from reference TRBV5-1 and TRBJ2-2): KAGVTQTPRYLIKTRGQQVTLSCSPISGHRSVSWYQQTPGQGLQFLFEYFSETQRNKGNFPGRFSGRQFSNSRSEMNVSTLELGDSALYLCASSLGQHTGELFFGEGSRLTVL.

The chain recombines TRBV5-1 with TRBJ2-7; a weak D match, TRBD1 (5 bases). Germline assignment: CDR1 SGHRS and CDR2 YFSETQ. V was clipped by 0 bases and J by 0 bases, with 7 bases between them. The CDR3 sequence is 14 residues long. The DNA of the CDR3 is TGCGCCAGCAGCTTGGGACAGCTCTCCTACGAGCAGTACTTC. This codes for CASSLGQLSYEQYF.

The V gene is TRBV28, the J gene TRBJ1-1, with a possible D match to TRBD1 (6 bases). V lost 4 bases and J lost 8, with 14 bases in between. This CDR3 is built from 13 residues. Per germline, CDR1 MDHEN and CDR2 SYDVKM. The chain's CDR3 is CASSSPLGGEAFF. The CDR3 nucleotides are TGTGCCAGCAGTTCCCCCTTGGGGGGCGAAGCTTTCTTT.

The chain combines TRBV2 with TRBJ2-1, with 9 bases that match TRBD2. Germline lookup yields CDR1 SNHLY and CDR2 FYNNEI. CDR3 length: 14 residues. The J segment lost 6 bases and the V segment lost 4 bases, leaving 4 bases of the junction unmatched. CDR3 DNA: TGTGCCAGCAGTGTAGCGGGAGCGGGCAATGAGCAGTTCTTC. Translated, it gives CASSVAGAGNEQFF.

This chain connects TRBV18 to TRBJ2-3, with D hard to call. Germline CDR1 and CDR2: KGHSH and LQKENI. The CDR3 contains 15 residues. V was cut by 2 bases and J by 2 bases, with 11 bases left in between. This CDR3 is CASSPKQATTDTQYF. CDR3 nucleotide sequence: TGTGCCAGCTCACCAAAGCAGGCGACCACAGATACGCAGTATTTT.

The rearrangement uses TRBV19 and TRBJ1-1; a weak D match, TRBD1 (5 bases). This CDR3 contains 16 residues. Trimming took 6 bases from V and 3 from J, leaving 20 bases between them. CDR1 and CDR2 (germline): LNHDA, SQIVND (reference sequence). The CDR3 region is CASRSPQGRPDTEAFF. The CDR3 DNA reads TGTGCCAGTAGAAGCCCCCAGGGACGGCCCGACACTGAAGCTTTCTTT.

The V gene is TRBV5-1, the J gene TRBJ2-3; TRBD2 matches at 12 bases. Germline V CDR1 and CDR2: SGHRS, YFSETQ. The CDR3 consists of 15 residues. V lost 4 bases and J lost 2; bases outside the gene matches: 2. The CDR3 loop reads CASSLAGGPTDTQYF. As DNA, the CDR3 is TGCGCCAGCAGCCTAGCGGGAGGGCCCACAGATACGCAGTATTTT.

The chain links TRBV29-1 to TRBJ1-2; 11 nucleotides align to TRBD1. The V gene's germline CDR1 is SQVTM and CDR2 ANQGSEA. V was clipped by 4 bases and J by 5 bases; unmatched bases: 9. The CDR3 is 15 amino acids. Here the CDR3 reads CSVAQGGTGGYGYTF. CDR3 DNA: TGCAGCGTTGCCCAGGGGGGGACAGGGGGATATGGCTACACCTTC.

This clone was seen once. V and J are TRBV18 and TRBJ2-1; D gene unclear. This CDR3 is 13 amino acids long. Germline V gene sequence: CDR1 KGHSH, CDR2 LQKENI. V lost 5 bases and J 4 bases, leaving 9 bases between the germline ends. The CDR3 region has the DNA TGTGCCAGCTCAGATTTAGGATACAATGAGCAGTTCTTC. Residues: CASSDLGYNEQFF.

A note on this clone: This specimen includes other DNA sequences encoding the same CDR3. The V call is TRBV27, the J call TRBJ1-1; 9 bases line up with TRBD1. V dropped 5 bases and J dropped 5; count of bases not matched to a gene: 9. This CDR3 has 15 amino acids. Germline V gene data show CDR1 as MNHEY and CDR2 as SMNVEV (reference sequence). CDR3 sequence reads: CASSPYGQGRTEAFF. In nucleotides, the CDR3 is TGTGCCAGCAGTCCCTACGGACAGGGGAGGACTGAAGCTTTCTTT.

This clone was picked up one time. The chain carries TRBV6-1 and TRBJ1-5; TRBD1 matches 8 bases. The CDR3 has 15 amino acids. Trimming removed 0 bases from V and 3 bases from J; junction bases left unmatched: 1. Looked up from germline, CDR1 is MNHNS and CDR2 is SASEGT. In DNA form, the CDR3 reads TGTGCCAGCAGTGAAGCGGGACAGGACAATCAGCCCCAGCATTTT. Encoded protein: CASSEAGQDNQPQHF.

The chain couples TRBV4-3 to TRBJ1-2, with D tentatively TRBD1 (5 bases). The CDR3 length is 13 residues. The ends were cut back, 3 bases at V and 8 bases at J, with 13 bases in the middle. Germline CDR1 and CDR2: LGHNA and YSLEER. The chain's CDR3 is CASSHQQVGGYTF. The CDR3 region has the DNA TGCGCCAGCAGCCACCAACAGGTCGGCGGCTACACCTTC.

The chain recombines TRBV7-6 with TRBJ1-6; perhaps TRBD1 as D (6 bases). Germline V gene data show CDR1 as SGHVS and CDR2 as FNYEAQ. The CDR3 has 20 residues. V lost 4 bases to trimming and J lost 0 bases, with 22 bases between them. CDR3 in amino acids: CASSSMAWQGPSSYNSPLHF. CDR3 nucleotides: TGTGCCAGCAGCTCCATGGCGTGGCAGGGGCCGAGCTCCTATAATTCACCCCTCCACTTT. Full variable domain (remainder filled in from reference TRBV7-6 and TRBJ1-6): GAGVSQSPRYKVTKRGQDVALRCDPISGHVSLYWYRQALGQGPEFLTYFNYEAQQDKSGLPNDRFSAERPEGSISTLTIQRTEQRDSAMYRCASSSMAWQGPSSYNSPLHFGNGTRLTVT.

The chain joins TRBV5-1 to TRBJ2-1; 11 bases map to TRBD2. This CDR3 is built from 16 residues. V lost 4 bases and J lost 0; bases outside the gene matches: 3. Germline V gives CDR1 SGHRS, CDR2 YFSETQ. The CDR3 here is CASSPSGGTSYNEQFF. As DNA, the CDR3 is TGCGCCAGCAGCCCTAGCGGGGGGACCTCCTACAATGAGCAGTTCTTC.

V and J are TRBV18 and TRBJ1-1, with unresolved D. Per the germline V gene, CDR1 is KGHSH and CDR2 is LQKENI. The CDR3 length is 14 residues. V lost 4 bases, J lost 2 bases, and 11 bases lay in between. The CDR3 protein is CASSREAVNTEAFF. The CDR3 DNA is TGTGCCAGCTCACGAGAGGCTGTAAACACTGAAGCTTTCTTT.